This section outlines one TCR beta chain sequence together with its context. This clonotype was counted only a few times. Its binding antigen is unknown. Base qualities are not at hand, and no much larger clone is one base apart. The sample comes from a study of T cells in Graves' hyperthyroidism and ophthalmopathy (dated by TCRdb to between 2017 and 2020). In terms of the full investigation: Peripheral blood was collected at initial diagnosis, before any treatment. TCR Vbeta CDR3 sequencing of roughly 140 peripheral blood samples (roughly 41 ophthalmopathy, some 75 hyperthyroidism and some 17 progressor patients) is reported in the paper. In addition, the study compared T-cell repertoires in thyroid tissue and in blood from roughly 6 Graves' hyperthyroidism patients. For training and testing, the roughly 93 patients in the discovery cohort were randomly divided in a 7:3 ratio. After sampling, hyperthyroidism patients received methimazole starting at 30 mg daily, and ophthalmopathy patients received high-dose intravenous methylprednisolone. Whether ophthalmopathy could be predicted prospectively was tested in an independent validation cohort made up of under 20 hyperthyroidism patients plus 17 patients who later progressed to ophthalmopathy. To identify distinguishing TCR V-J signatures, a discovery cohort of around 100 patients was used, comprising 43 with Graves' ophthalmopathy and around 60 with stable Graves' hyperthyroidism.

The germline V gene supplies CDR1 SGHRS and CDR2 YFSETQ. V is pared back by 0 bases and J by 3 bases, with 8 bases lying between the germline termini. There are 14 amino acids in the CDR3, from cysteine to phenylalanine inclusive. The kept DNA is CDR3 alone, 42 bases in frame from the first base. The paper's findings and limits, for the study overall: No statistical method was used to fix the sample size in advance, and group allocation was not hidden from the investigators. A 13 V-J signature model separated ophthalmopathy from stable hyperthyroidism, with roughly 88% sensitivity and roughly 81% specificity in cross-validation and 80%/75% in testing. Most expanded thyroid clonotypes (frequency above 0.001) were also detected in blood, suggesting blood repertoires may reflect thyroid immune responses. In validation, progression to ophthalmopathy was predicted by the model with around 70% sensitivity and just over 72% specificity, a median of about 6 months before onset.

Amplification of TCR beta CDR3 regions was carried out from RNA transcripts. The first round of RT-PCR for the TCR CDR3 was performed with the HTBI primer set and the Qiagen OneStep RT-PCR kit. Libraries were constructed in a second round of multiplex PCR, after which size selection and purification were performed. Sequencing of the libraries was done on an Illumina HiSeq2000 using paired-end 100 bp reads. The published analysis was carried out like this. SOAPnuke was used to process the raw data, with reads discarded if the reads contained adapters or uncalled bases, had a mean Phred below 15, or lacked an exact constant-primer or identifier match. COPE v1.2.5 was used to merge high-quality paired reads, and clonotypes were defined as unique nucleotide sequences. MiTCR v1.1 was used to align the clonotypes against IMGT TRBV, TRBD and TRBJ reference segments. Only V-J combinations with frequency above 0.0001, covering about 99% of repertoires, were analysed. The TCS score was defined as the ratio of F50 (clonal expansion) to E x V (chaos), calculated using BLOSUM62-based TCRdist between CDR3 peptides within each V-J. Welch's t-statistics and random forest reduced 450 to 600 V-J features to 13, which were used in a naive Bayes classifier (R e1071). TCRdb itself trimmed the public reads at Q25 with fastp, ran MiXCR and retained productive beta chains. Here each entry gathers all rows of one CDR3 protein and keeps the most common genes and DNA. These V and J calls rely on TCRdb rather than the paper's analysis. The sample yields 600,000 or so distinct CDR3 sequences; 14% were counted once. The ten largest account for about 12% of the sample.

Ophthalmopathy patients had moderately to severely active disease, with a Clinical Activity Score of 3 or more, a NOSPECS grade of 4 or more, and a disease duration of less than 3 months. The study excluded patients with uncontrolled infections, other autoimmune diseases, pregnancy or lactation. Clinical symptoms, serum thyroxine and TRAb, thyroid ultrasound, and orbital computed tomography formed the basis for the diagnoses. PBMCs were separated from under 11 ml of fresh peripheral blood using Ficoll-Paque density gradient centrifugation. Total RNA was extracted using Trizol reagent, and RNA quality was assessed on an Agilent 2100 Bioanalyzer.

The specimen was blood. This TCR was recovered from a woman in her fifties or sixties with Graves' ophthalmopathy. The chain is made from TRBV5-1 and TRBJ2-3, with no D gene named confidently. The CDR3 amino acid sequence is: CASSLGHTTDTQYF. The DNA sequence reads TGCGCCAGCAGCTTGGGACATACGACAGATACGCAGTATTTT.